This entry features one TCR beta chain sequence. The source of the sample is a study of T-cell reconstitution after alpha-beta-depleted transplantation in children. The ends lost 3 bases at V and 5 bases at J; junction bases unmatched: 5. CDR1 and CDR2 from the germline V gene are ENHRY and SYGVKD. This CDR3 has 14 residues. As it was prepared, the TCRbeta library received unique molecular identifiers. TCRdb re-called the PCR reads through MiXCR, storing one row per CDR3 protein. The top ten hold about 5% of the sample, which has hundreds of thousands of distinct CDR3 sequences, 24% seen once. The receptor's source is a female patient aged 2 to 10 who had a stem cell transplant for congenital amegakaryocytic thrombocytopenia, so the T cells may come from the graft donor. The V gene is TRBV10-3, the J gene TRBJ2-7, with 9 positions matching TRBD1. Sample: PBMCs, mostly from graft donor cells, taken 360 days after TCRalphabeta/CD19-depleted stem cell transplant. The DNA of the CDR3 is TGTGCCATCAGTGAAAGACAGGGGGTTGACGAGCAGTACTTC. Translation gives CAISERQGVDEQYF.